This T cell receptor beta chain was sequenced in a study of cytomegalovirus exposure and HLA in healthy donors. A multiplex PCR was run with 60 Vbeta primers and 13 Jbeta primers. Profiled with immunoSEQ multiplex PCR; TCRdb holds only in-frame clones, not every one. The table shows over 100,000 clones, with over 65% occurring only once. The CDR3 covers 13 residues. In germline, CDR1 is LGHNA, CDR2 YNFKEQ. Concerning this clone: The germline gene is not matched at one end of the junction; a read error may be the cause. Other nucleotide sequences from this sample produce the same CDR3.

J is TRBJ2-3 and V is TRBV4-2; D gene unclear. This TCR was recovered from a female donor in good health and CMV-seropositive. Sequences were obtained from PBMCs. The CDR3 here is CASSQIITDTQYF. DNA for the CDR3: TGTGCCAGTAGCCAAATAATCACAGATACGCAGTATTTT.